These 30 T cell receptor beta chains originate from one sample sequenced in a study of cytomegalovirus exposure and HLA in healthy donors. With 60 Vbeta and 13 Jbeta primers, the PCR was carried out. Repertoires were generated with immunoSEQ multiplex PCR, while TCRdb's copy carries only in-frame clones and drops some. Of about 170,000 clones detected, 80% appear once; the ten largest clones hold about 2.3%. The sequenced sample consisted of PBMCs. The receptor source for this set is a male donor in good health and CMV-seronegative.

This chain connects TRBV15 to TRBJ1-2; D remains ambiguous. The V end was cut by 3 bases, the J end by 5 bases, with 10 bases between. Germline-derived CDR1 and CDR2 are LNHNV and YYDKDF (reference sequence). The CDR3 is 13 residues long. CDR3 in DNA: TGTGCCACCAGCAGTGTAAGCAGGTATGGCTACACCTTC. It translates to CATSSVSRYGYTF.

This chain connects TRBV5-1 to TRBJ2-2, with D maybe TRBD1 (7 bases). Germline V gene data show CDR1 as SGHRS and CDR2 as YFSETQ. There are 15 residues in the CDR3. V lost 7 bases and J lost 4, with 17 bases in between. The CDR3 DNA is TGCGCCAGCCGCACAACGCAGGGGGGCACCGGGGAGCTGTTTTTT. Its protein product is CASRTTQGGTGELFF.

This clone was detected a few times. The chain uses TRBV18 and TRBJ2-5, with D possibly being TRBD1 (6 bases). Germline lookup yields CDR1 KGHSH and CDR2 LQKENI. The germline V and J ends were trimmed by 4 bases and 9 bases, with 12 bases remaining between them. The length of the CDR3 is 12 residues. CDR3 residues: CASSLPGTSQYF. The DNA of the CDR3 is TGTGCCAGCTCACTACCCGGGACATCCCAGTACTTC.

In DNA form, the CDR3 reads TGTGCCAGCAGTCGGGACAGGGACTCCAACTACGAGCAGTACTTC. Its protein product is CASSRDRDSNYEQYF. V gene TRBV6-5 combines with J gene TRBJ2-7; 9 bases line up with TRBD1. Germline V CDR1 and CDR2: MNHEY, SVGAGI. V shed 5 bases, J shed 3 bases, and the junction held 8 bases outside the gene matches. This CDR3 spans 15 amino acids.

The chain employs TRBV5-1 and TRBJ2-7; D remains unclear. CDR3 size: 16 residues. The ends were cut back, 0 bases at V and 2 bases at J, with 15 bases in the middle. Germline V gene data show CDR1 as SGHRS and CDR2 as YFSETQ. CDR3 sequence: CASSLGLQRQTYEQYF. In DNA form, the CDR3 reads TGCGCCAGCAGCTTGGGCCTCCAACGACAAACCTACGAGCAGTACTTC.

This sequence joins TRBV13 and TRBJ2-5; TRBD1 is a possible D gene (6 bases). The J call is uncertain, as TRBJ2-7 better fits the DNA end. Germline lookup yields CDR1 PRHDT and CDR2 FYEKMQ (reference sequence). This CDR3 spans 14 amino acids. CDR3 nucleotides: TGTGCCAGCAGCTTAAGGGGGATTTCCTACGAGCAGTACTTC. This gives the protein CASSLRGISYEQYF.

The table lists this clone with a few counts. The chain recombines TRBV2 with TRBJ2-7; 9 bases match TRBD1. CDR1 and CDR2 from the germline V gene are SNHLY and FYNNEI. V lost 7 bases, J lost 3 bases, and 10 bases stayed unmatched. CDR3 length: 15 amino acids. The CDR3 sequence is CASTDSGQGYYEQYF. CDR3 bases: TGTGCCAGCACCGATTCGGGACAGGGCTACTACGAGCAGTACTTC.

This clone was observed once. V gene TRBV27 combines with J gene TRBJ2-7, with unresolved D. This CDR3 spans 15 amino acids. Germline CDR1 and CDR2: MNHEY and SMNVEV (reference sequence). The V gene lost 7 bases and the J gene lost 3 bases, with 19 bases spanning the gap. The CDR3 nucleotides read TGTGCCAGCAAAACCAGCGACCTCAAGAGCTACGAGCAGTACTTC. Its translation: CASKTSDLKSYEQYF.

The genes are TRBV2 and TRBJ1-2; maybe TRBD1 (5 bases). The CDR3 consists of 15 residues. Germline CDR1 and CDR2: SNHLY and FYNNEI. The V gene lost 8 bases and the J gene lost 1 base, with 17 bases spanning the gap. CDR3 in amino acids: CASSGRTQNNYGYTF. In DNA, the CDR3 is TGTGCCAGCTCAGGGAGGACACAAAATAACTATGGCTACACCTTC. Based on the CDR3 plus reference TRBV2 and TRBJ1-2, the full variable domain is EPEVTQTPSHQVTQMGQEVILRCVPISNHLYFYWYRQILGQKVEFLVSFYNNEISEKSEIFDDQFSVERPDGSNFTLKIRSTKLEDSAMYFCASSGRTQNNYGYTFGSGTRLTVV.

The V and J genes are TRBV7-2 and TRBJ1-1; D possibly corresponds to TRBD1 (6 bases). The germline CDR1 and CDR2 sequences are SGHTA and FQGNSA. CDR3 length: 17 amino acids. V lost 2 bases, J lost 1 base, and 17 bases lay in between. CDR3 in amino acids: CASSLRLWTDANTEAFF. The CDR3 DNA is TGTGCCAGCAGCTTACGACTCTGGACAGACGCGAACACTGAAGCTTTCTTT.

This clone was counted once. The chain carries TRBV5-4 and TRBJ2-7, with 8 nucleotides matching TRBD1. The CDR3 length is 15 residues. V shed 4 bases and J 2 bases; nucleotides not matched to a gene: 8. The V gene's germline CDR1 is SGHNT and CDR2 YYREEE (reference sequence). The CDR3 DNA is TGTGCCAGCAGCGCCTGGAGACAGGGGACCTACGAGCAGTACTTC. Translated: CASSAWRQGTYEQYF.

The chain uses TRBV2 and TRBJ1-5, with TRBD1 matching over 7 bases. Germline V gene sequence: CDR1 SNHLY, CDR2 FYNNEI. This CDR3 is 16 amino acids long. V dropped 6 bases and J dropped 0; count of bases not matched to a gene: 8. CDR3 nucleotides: TGTGCCAGCAGCGCCGACAGGGTTACTAGCAATCAGCCCCAGCATTTT. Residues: CASSADRVTSNQPQHF.

The CDR3 coding sequence is TGTGCCAGCAGTTACTCGACAGGGCCGGATCAGCCCCAGCATTTT. It translates to CASSYSTGPDQPQHF. The rearrangement joins TRBV6-6 to TRBJ1-5, with 7 bases identical to TRBD1. The CDR3 covers 15 residues. Germline V CDR1 and CDR2: MNHNY, SVGAGI (reference sequence). Unmatched junction bases numbered 4, after V lost 0 bases and J lost 5 bases.

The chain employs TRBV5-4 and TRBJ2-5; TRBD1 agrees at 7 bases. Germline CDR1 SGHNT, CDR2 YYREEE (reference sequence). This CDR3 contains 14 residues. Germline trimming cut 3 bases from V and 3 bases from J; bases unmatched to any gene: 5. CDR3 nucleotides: TGTGCCAGCAGCTCGTCACAGGGGAAAGAGACCCAGTACTTC. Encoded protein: CASSSSQGKETQYF. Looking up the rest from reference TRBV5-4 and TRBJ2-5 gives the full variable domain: ETGVTQSPTHLIKTRGQQVTLRCSSQSGHNTVSWYQQALGQGPQFIFQYYREEENGRGNFPPRFSGLQFPNYSSELNVNALELDDSALYLCASSSSQGKETQYFGPGTRLLVL.

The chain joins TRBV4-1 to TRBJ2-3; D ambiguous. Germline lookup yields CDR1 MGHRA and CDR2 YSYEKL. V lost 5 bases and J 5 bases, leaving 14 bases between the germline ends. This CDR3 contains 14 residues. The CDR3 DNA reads TGCGCCAGCAGCGGCAACGCAGTGAAAGATACGCAGTATTTT. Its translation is CASSGNAVKDTQYF.

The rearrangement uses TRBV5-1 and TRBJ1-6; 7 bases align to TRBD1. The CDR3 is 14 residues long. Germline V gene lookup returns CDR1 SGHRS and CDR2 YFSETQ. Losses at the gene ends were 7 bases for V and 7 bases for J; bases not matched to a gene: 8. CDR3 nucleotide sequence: TGCGCCAGCCGGCGGACAGGCGACAATTCACCCCTCCACTTT. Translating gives CASRRTGDNSPLHF.

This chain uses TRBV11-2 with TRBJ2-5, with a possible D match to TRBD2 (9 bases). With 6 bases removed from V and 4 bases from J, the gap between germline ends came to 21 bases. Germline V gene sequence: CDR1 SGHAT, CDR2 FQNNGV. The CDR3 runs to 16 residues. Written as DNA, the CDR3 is TGTGCCAGCAGTCAGGGGGCTAGCGGGGATGGAGAGACCCAGTACTTC. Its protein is CASSQGASGDGETQYF.

The CDR3 reads CASSYSGGDSYEQYF. The CDR3 DNA reads as TGTGCCAGCAGTTACTCGGGTGGGGACTCCTACGAGCAGTACTTC. The V and J genes are TRBV6-5 and TRBJ2-5; D gene uncertain. The J call may not be correct, given that the DNA end is closer to TRBJ2-7. CDR1 and CDR2 (germline): MNHEY, SVGAGI. This CDR3 comprises 15 residues.

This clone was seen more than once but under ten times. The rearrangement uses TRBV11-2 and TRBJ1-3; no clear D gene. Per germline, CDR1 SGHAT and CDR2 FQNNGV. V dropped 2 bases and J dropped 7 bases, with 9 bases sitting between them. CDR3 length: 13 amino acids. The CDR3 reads CASSLYEGNTIYF. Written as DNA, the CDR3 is TGTGCCAGCAGCTTATATGAGGGTAACACCATATATTTT.

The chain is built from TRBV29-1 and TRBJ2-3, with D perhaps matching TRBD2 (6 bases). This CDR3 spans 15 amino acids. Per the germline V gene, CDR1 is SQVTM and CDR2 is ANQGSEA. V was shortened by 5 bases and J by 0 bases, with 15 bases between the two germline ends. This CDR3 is CSVQRGGRSTDTQYF. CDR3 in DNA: TGCAGCGTTCAAAGAGGAGGGAGGAGCACAGATACGCAGTATTTT.

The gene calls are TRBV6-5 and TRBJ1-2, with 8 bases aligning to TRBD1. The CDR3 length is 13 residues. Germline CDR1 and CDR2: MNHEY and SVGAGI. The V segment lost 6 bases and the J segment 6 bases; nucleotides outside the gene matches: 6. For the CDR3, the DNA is TGTGCCAGCAGGGCCGGACAGGGACATGGCTACACCTTC. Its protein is CASRAGQGHGYTF.

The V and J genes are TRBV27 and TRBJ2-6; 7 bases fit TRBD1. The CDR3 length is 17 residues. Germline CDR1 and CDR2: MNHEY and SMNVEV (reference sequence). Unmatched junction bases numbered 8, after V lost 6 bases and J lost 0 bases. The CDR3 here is CASRTGQTYSGANVLTF. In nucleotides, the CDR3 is TGTGCCAGCAGGACGGGACAGACCTACTCTGGGGCCAACGTCCTGACTTTC.

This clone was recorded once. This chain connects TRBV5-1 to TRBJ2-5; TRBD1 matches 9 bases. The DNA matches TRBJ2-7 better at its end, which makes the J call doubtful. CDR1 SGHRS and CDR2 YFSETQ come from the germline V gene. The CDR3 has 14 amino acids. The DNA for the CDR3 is TGCGCCAGCAGCTCGCCGGGACAGGGCTACGAGCAGTACTTC. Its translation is CASSSPGQGYEQYF.

The CDR3 sequence: CAWSDRDSGNTIYF. For the CDR3, the DNA is TGTGCCTGGAGTGACAGGGATTCCGGAAACACCATATATTTT. The V call is TRBV30, the J call TRBJ1-3, with D possibly matching TRBD1 (6 bases). The CDR3 consists of 14 residues. Per germline, CDR1 GTSNPN and CDR2 SVGIG (reference sequence). Trimming pared 1 base from V and 4 bases from J, leaving 11 bases between.

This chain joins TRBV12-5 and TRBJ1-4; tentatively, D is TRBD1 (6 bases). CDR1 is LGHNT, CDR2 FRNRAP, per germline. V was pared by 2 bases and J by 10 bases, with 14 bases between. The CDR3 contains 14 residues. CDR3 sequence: CASGLRPGHRKLFF. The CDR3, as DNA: TGTGCTAGTGGTTTGCGACCGGGACACCGAAAACTGTTTTTT.

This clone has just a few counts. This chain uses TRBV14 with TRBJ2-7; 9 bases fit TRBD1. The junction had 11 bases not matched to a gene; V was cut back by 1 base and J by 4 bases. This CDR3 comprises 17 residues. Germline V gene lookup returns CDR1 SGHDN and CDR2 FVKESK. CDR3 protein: CASSQGMVGQGLYEQYF. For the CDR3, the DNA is TGTGCCAGCAGCCAAGGAATGGTAGGACAGGGGCTTTACGAGCAGTACTTC.

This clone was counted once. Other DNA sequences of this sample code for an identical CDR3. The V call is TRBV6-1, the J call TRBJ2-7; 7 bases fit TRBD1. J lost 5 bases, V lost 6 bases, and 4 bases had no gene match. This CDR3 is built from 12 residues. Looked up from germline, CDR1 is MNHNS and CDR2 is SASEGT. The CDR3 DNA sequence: TGTGCCAGCAGGAGACAGGGAGACGAGCAGTACTTC. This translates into CASRRQGDEQYF.

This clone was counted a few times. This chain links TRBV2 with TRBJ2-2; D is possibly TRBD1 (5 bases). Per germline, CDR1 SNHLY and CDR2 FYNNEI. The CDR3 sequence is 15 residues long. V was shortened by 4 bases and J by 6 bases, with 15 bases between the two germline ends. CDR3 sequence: CASSAGRVSPGELFF. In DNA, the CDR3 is TGTGCCAGCAGTGCGGGCAGGGTCAGCCCCGGGGAGCTGTTTTTT. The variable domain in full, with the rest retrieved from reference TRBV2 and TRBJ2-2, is EPEVTQTPSHQVTQMGQEVILRCVPISNHLYFYWYRQILGQKVEFLVSFYNNEISEKSEIFDDQFSVERPDGSNFTLKIRSTKLEDSAMYFCASSAGRVSPGELFFGEGSRLTVL.

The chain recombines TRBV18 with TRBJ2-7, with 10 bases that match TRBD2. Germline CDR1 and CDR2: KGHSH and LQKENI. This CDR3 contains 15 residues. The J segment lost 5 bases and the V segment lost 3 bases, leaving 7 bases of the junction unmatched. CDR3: CASSPSSGGGDEQYF. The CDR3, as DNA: TGTGCCAGCTCACCGTCCAGCGGGGGGGGAGACGAGCAGTACTTC.

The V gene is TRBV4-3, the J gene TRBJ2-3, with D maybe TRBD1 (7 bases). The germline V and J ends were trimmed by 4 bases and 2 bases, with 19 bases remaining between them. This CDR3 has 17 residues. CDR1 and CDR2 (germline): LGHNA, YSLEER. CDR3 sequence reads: CASSPQRGRGFTDTQYF. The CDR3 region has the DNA TGCGCCAGCAGCCCCCAGAGGGGGCGGGGATTCACAGATACGCAGTATTTT.